This is a list of T cell receptor beta chains from one sample in a study of glioma-infiltrating T cells. TCRdb independently ran MiXCR on the multiplex PCR reads; one entry per CDR3 protein. Among under 50,000 distinct CDR3 sequences, around 22% were seen once, and the ten largest hold approximately 6.4%. Specimen: glioma tissue, nonneoplastic brain tissue, or PBMCs (not recorded which). The receptor source for this set is a human donor with low-grade glioma or glioblastoma, undergoing nonglioma brain surgery, or in good health (not recorded which). Each CDR3 is given with its conserved first and last residue.

cdr3_aa,v_call
CASSLGVGQDYEQYF,TRBV7-2
CASSLGHQGRTGETQYF,TRBV7-9
CATSEGQVGTDTQYF,TRBV24-1
CASSQEGLQIMNTEAFF,TRBV4-1
CSASDFGTGCTEAFF,TRBV20-1
CASSQAFGHPQGLYEQYF,TRBV12-3/TRBV12-4
CASSQDAVRNHGYTF,TRBV3-1
CVSSLNVGSHNQPQHF,TRBV27
CATSGGSSYNEQFF,TRBV24-1
CATSDPGLAGGTDTQYF,TRBV24-1
CASSPPGTESNEKLFF,TRBV5-4
CASRSWTGNSGNTIYF,TRBV28
CASSLIQGLDNKQFF,TRBV12-3/TRBV12-4
CASSLTGNTEALF,TRBV18
CSARQGTTNEKLFF,TRBV29-1
CASSLIPYEQYF,TRBV28
CASSLLGGIDTQYF,TRBV11-2
CASSLLVGIENNEQFF,TRBV7-6
CASSVWVENTQYF,TRBV2
CASSSGSHEQFF,TRBV7-8
CACSTDRSGNNEQFF,TRBV2
CASSYDSSRGGYTF,TRBV18
CASSQVTPGGYTF,TRBV3-1
CASSLVGGRNTEASF,TRBV5-1
CSATGTGGYEQYF,TRBV20-1
CASSSLRAGLSYEQYF,TRBV11-2
CASGPGRWIERNSPLHF,TRBV27
CASSEKGGTDTQYF,TRBV6-4
CSAPPGGVSDTQYF,TRBV20-1
CSVEAGSDEQYF,TRBV29-1
CASSVDVNAAYNSPLHF,TRBV9
CSARDPNGIENIQYF,TRBV20-1
CATSRPKRDDTQYF,TRBV15
CSAPGTSGGQETQYF,TRBV20-1
CASSQDYYRDRGPTNEKLFF,TRBV3-1
CASSLNAGSYEQYF,TRBV28
CASSQGSTGGVNEQYF,TRBV4-1
CASRTRGETQYF,TRBV19
CASSQLGTDTQYF,TRBV4-1
CASSQDGRVAEAFF,TRBV3-1
CASSPPSRTYTEAFF,TRBV18
CASSLTDKLSGNTIYF,TRBV7-9
CASSLAPGGTDTQYF,TRBV7-6
CASSLLGTSLDTQYF,TRBV7-9
CASRIGQGGSPLHF,TRBV5-4
CASSLQGRAEAFF,TRBV11-3
CASSETRSDSANTGELFF,TRBV25-1
CASVDRGSTGPFTDTQYF,TRBV2
CASSPAGQGLHLRGYTF,TRBV27
CASSQVTRVKYNSPLHF,TRBV4-1
CSALEETQYF,TRBV20-1